What follows is one TCR beta chain and its context. The antigen is undetermined. The data were taken from a study of T-cell memory formation after mild COVID-19. General study points: Memory sampled before infection contained some responding clones, suggesting cross-reactive memory joined. Mainly in CM and EM were contracting CD4+ clones; CD8+ were in EMRA. Confirmation was lacking for SARS-CoV-2 specificity of second-wave clones that peaked on day 37.

TCRdb re-derived calls from the 5' RACE reads in MiXCR, one entry per CDR3 protein. Of about 57,000 distinct CDR3 sequences listed, 10% to 15% are singletons. The CDR3 has 12 amino acids. Trimming removed 6 bases from V and 4 bases from J, with 9 bases in between. Input material: PBMCs or a T cell subset sorted from them (not recorded which). This rearrangement joins TRBV12-3 or TRBV12-4 to TRBJ1-2; D is undetermined. The source is a man between 18 and 35 years old who had mild COVID-19 (a few samples of this study predate the infection). Cell type and time point are not known. In DNA, the CDR3 is TGTGCCAGCAGCTCATGGGGCTATGGCTACACCTTC. Encoded protein: CASSSWGYGYTF.